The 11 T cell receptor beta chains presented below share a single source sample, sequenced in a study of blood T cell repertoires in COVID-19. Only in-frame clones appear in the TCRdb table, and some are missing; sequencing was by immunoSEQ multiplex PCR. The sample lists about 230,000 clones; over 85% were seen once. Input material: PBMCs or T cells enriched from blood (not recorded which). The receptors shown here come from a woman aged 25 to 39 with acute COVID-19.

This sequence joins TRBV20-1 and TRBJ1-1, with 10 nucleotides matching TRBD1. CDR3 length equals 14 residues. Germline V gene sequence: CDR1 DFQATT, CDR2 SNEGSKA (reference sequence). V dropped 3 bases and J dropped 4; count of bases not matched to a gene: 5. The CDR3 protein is CSASDRGRGTEAFF. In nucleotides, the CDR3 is TGCAGTGCTAGTGACAGGGGGCGAGGCACTGAAGCTTTCTTT.

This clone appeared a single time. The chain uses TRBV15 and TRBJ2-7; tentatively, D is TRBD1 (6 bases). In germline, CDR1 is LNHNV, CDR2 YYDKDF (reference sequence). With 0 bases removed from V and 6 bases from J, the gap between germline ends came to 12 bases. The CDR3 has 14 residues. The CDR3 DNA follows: TGTGCCACCAGCAGAGAAAATAGAGGGGGCGAGCAGTACTTC. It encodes CATSRENRGGEQYF.

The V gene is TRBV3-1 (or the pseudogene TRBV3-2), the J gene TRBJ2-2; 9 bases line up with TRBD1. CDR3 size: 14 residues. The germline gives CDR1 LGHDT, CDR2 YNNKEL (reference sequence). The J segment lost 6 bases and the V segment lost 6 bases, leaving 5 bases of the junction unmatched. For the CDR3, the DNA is TGTGCCAGCAGTTGGGACAGGGAGTCCGGGGAGCTGTTTTTT. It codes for CASSWDRESGELFF.

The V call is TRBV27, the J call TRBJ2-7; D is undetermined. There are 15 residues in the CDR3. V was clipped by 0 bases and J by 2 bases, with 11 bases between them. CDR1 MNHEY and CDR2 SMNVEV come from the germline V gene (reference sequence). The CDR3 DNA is TGTGCCAGCAGTTTATCGATACTATCGCCCTACGAGCAGTACTTC. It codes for CASSLSILSPYEQYF.

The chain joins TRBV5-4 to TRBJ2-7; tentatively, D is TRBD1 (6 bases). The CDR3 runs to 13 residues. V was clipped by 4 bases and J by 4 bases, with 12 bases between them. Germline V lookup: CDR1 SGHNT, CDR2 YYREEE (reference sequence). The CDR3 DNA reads TGTGCCAGCAGCCAAGGGGGTCAATACGAGCAGTACTTC. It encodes CASSQGGQYEQYF.

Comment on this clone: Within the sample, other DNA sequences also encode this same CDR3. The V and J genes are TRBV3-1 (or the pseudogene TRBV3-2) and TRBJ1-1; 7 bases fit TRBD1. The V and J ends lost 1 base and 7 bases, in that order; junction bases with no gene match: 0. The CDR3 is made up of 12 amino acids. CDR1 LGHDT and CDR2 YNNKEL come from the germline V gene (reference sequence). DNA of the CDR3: TGTGCCAGCAGCCAAGGGACAGGTGAAGCTTTCTTT. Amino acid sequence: CASSQGTGEAFF.

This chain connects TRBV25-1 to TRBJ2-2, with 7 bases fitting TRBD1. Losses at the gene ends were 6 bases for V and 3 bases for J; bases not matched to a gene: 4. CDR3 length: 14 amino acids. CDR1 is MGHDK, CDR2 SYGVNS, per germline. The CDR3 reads CASRNRGDTGELFF. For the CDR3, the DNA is TGTGCCAGCAGGAACAGGGGAGACACCGGGGAGCTGTTTTTT.

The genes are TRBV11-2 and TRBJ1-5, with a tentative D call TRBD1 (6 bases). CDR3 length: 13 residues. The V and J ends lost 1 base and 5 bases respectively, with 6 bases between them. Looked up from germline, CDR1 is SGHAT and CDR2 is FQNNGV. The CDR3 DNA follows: TGTGCCAGCAGCTTAGGACAGGATCAGCCCCAGCATTTT. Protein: CASSLGQDQPQHF.

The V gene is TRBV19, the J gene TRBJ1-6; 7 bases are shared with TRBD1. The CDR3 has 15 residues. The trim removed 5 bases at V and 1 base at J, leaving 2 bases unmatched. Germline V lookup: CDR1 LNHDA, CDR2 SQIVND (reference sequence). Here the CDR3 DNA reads TGTGCCAGTAGTTTGACAGGGTCCTATAATTCACCCCTCCACTTT. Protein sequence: CASSLTGSYNSPLHF.

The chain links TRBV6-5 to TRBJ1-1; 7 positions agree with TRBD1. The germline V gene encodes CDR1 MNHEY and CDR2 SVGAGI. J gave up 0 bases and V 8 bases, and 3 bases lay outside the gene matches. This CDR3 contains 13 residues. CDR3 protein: CASGDSLNTEAFF. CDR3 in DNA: TGTGCCAGCGGGGACAGCTTGAACACTGAAGCTTTCTTT.

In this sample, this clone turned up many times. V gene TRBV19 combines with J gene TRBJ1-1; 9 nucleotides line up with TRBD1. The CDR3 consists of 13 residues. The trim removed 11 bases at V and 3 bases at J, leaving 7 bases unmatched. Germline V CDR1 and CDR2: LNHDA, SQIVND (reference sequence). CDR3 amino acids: CACRDRDDTEAFF. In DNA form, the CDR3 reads TGTGCCTGCCGGGACAGGGATGACACTGAAGCTTTCTTT.